The entry below gives a single T cell receptor (beta chain) sequence along with its context. Antigen unknown. These data belong to a study of radiotherapy plus CTLA-4 blockade in lung cancer. Study-level points and caveats: Reported findings show early blood T cell clone dynamics, with interferon-beta, best predicted response. Researchers report tumor-derived TCR clones expanding in blood after radiotherapy plus ipilimumab.

Chemo-refractory metastatic non-small-cell lung cancer patients received focal radiation with ipilimumab CTLA-4 blockade. The germline CDR1 and CDR2 sequences are SGHNT and YENEEA. V was pared by 4 bases and J by 1 base, with 8 bases of the junction left unmatched. The CDR3 sequence is 16 residues long. Here immunoSEQ multiplex PCR was the method, and the copy in TCRdb shows in-frame clones only, minus some. The sample includes more than 90,000 clones, roughly 77% of them seen just once. Sequencing used peripheral blood, obtained from a patient treated with radiotherapy plus ipilimumab. The clonotype comes from a human donor with non-small cell lung cancer that progressed on radiotherapy plus ipilimumab. Some clones in this sample may be carry-over from other donors' samples. The chain links TRBV11-3 to TRBJ2-5; 8 bases map to TRBD2. The CDR3 loop reads CASSSDSAGGQETQYF. The CDR3 DNA is TGTGCCAGCAGCTCCGACTCCGCGGGGGGCCAAGAGACCCAGTACTTC.